The entry below describes one TCR beta chain. What it binds is not known. The data stem from a study of T cell repertoires in cytomegalovirus infection. At the level of the study: Indicated by public TCR beta signatures were CMV infection and matching HLA type.

The study, taken as a whole, reports: Predominance within the ex vivo response was attributable to HLA-C-restricted CMV-specific TCR beta clonotypes. Carriers of CMV plus the relevant HLA were identified by cumulative public TCR beta family frequency.

CDR1 and CDR2 from the germline V gene are DFQATT and SNEGSKA (reference sequence). V lost 2 bases, J lost 9 bases, and 14 bases lay in between. The CDR3 sequence is 13 residues long. TCRdb recomputed calls from the reads with MiXCR, one row per CDR3 protein. The table records approximately 290,000 distinct CDR3 sequences, over 20% of them present only once. The sequence was collected from a human donor in good health (CMV status not recorded). Some clones in this sample may be carry-over from other donors' samples. The sequencing sample was made of PBMCs. This sequence joins TRBV20-1 and TRBJ1-5, with D possibly being TRBD1 (6 bases). The chain's CDR3 is CSARQGPSLPQHF. CDR3 bases: TGCAGTGCTAGACAGGGGCCCAGTCTGCCCCAGCATTTT.